This is a list of T cell receptor beta chains from one sample in a study of OX40 agonist ivuxolimab in advanced cancers. TCRdb's table, derived via immunoSEQ multiplex PCR, lists solely in-frame clones and lacks some. The table shows under 80,000 clones, with roughly four fifths occurring only once. The material sequenced was CD4+ or CD8+ T cells sorted from blood, taken in a trial of the OX40 agonist ivuxolimab. Receptors originate from an adult with an advanced solid tumor such as melanoma, head and neck, liver or kidney cancer. Both conserved end residues are part of each CDR3. The order of the fields is V gene, D gene, J gene, clone size, CDR3 DNA, CDR3 protein. A D gene is named only where the DNA matches it firmly. Only part of the rows carry a size: once, few, many, or a class if the clone is expanded.

>TRBV2|-|TRBJ2-3|once
TGTGCCAGCAGTTCCACAGATACGCAGTATTTT
CASSSTDTQYF
>TRBV5-1|TRBD1|TRBJ2-5|-
TGCGCCAGCAGCCCCCGGGACAGGGGTTTCGTCCAAGAGACCCAGTACTTC
CASSPRDRGFVQETQYF
>TRBV5-1|TRBD1|TRBJ1-5|-
TGCGCCAGCAGCTTGGGGGGGACAGGGAATCAGCCCCAGCATTTT
CASSLGGTGNQPQHF
>TRBV28|TRBD1|TRBJ2-5|-
TGTGCCAGCAGTTTATTGGGACAGGGGGCGTGGAAGACCCAGTACTTC
CASSLLGQGAWKTQYF
>TRBV29-1|-|TRBJ1-1|-
TGCAGCGTTACCCCACCCGGACTGCGTAACACTGAAGCTTTCTTT
CSVTPPGLRNTEAFF
>TRBV7-8|-|TRBJ1-5|once
TGTGCCAGCAGCCAGACCAGGGGCCAGCCCCAGCATTTT
CASSQTRGQPQHF
>TRBV4-1|-|TRBJ2-7|-
TGCGCCAGCAGCCATTCGGTAATGAATACCCCGACCTACGAGCAGTACTTC
CASSHSVMNTPTYEQYF
>TRBV19|-|TRBJ2-2|-
TGTGCCAGTATAAGGGATCATAACGGGGAGCTGTTTTTT
CASIRDHNGELFF
>TRBV27|TRBD1|TRBJ1-1|-
TGTGCCAGCAGTTTATTAGTGGGGGGGCTGGACAGGTTGAAAAGAACTGAAGCTTTCTTT
CASSLLVGGLDRLKRTEAFF
>TRBV5-5|-|TRBJ2-3|-
TGTGCCAGCAGCCTGGATCTGGACAGACCAGATACGCAGTATTTT
CASSLDLDRPDTQYF